Only one count was recorded for the clone carrying this T cell receptor beta chain. A single record per CDR3 protein comes from TCRdb applying MiXCR to the 5' RACE reads. The sample carries more than 300,000 distinct CDR3 sequences, about 10% recorded once. This entry belongs to a study of T cells after yellow fever vaccination. The CDR3 has 15 residues. The V gene's germline CDR1 is SGHKS and CDR2 YYEKEE (reference sequence). The V and J ends lost 4 bases and 3 bases, in that order; junction bases with no gene match: 9. V gene TRBV5-5 combines with J gene TRBJ1-2; 7 bases match TRBD1. The sequences come from CD4+ T cells sorted from PBMCs, collected 45 days after the yellow fever booster vaccination. The origin of this receptor is a man in his late teens or twenties who received the YFV17D yellow fever vaccine. As DNA, the CDR3 is TGTGCCAGCAGCATACAGGGGAATCTCGACTATGGCTACACCTTC. This gives the protein CASSIQGNLDYGYTF.